One sample yielded the 8 T cell receptor beta chains listed below, sequenced in a study of blood T cells in healthy people across ages. Through a sample-barcoded 5' primer and a J-beta primer mix, a second PCR was run for about 7 to 12 cycles. Using its own MiXCR run on the 5' RACE reads, TCRdb lists one record per CDR3 protein. The sample yields hundreds of thousands of distinct CDR3 sequences, more than 45% seen once. Sequencing was carried out using blood. These TCRs come from a man aged 25 to 45 in good health.

CDR3 residues: CSAREVASEQYF. CDR3 nucleotide sequence: TGCAGTGCTAGAGAAGTGGCCAGCGAGCAGTACTTC. The chain employs TRBV20-1 and TRBJ2-5; D is undetermined. The J call may be mistaken, given a closer DNA end match to TRBJ2-7. The CDR3 consists of 12 residues. Germline-derived CDR1 and CDR2 are DFQATT and SNEGSKA (reference sequence).

This chain joins TRBV4-1 and TRBJ2-1; no reliable D call. The ends were cut back, 1 base at V and 9 bases at J, with 10 bases in the middle. The CDR3 totals 13 residues. Germline V gene lookup returns CDR1 MGHRA and CDR2 YSYEKL. The DNA for the CDR3 is TGCGCCAGCAGCCAAGGAGCGCTCGGTGAGCAGTTCTTC. It is translated as CASSQGALGEQFF.

The sample holds many counts of this clonotype. The gene calls are TRBV9 and TRBJ2-5; 15 nucleotides agree with TRBD2. The germline V gene has CDR1 SGDLS and CDR2 YYNGEE. The CDR3 runs 21 residues. V lost 6 bases and J lost 2; bases outside the gene matches: 20. CDR3 bases: TGTGCCAGCACCGAACCGGGACTAGCGGGAGGCCACCTAATATTACAAGAGACCCAGTACTTC. Its protein is CASTEPGLAGGHLILQETQYF.

V usage is TRBV29-1 and J usage is TRBJ2-5; 13 bases line up with TRBD2. The CDR3 length is 14 residues. J gave up 3 bases and V 7 bases, and 5 bases lay outside the gene matches. Looked up from germline, CDR1 is SQVTM and CDR2 is ANQGSEA. The chain's CDR3 is CSAGGTSGKETQYF. CDR3 in DNA: TGCAGCGCCGGGGGGACTAGCGGGAAAGAGACCCAGTACTTC.

The chain is built from TRBV20-1 and TRBJ2-5; no clear D. With the DNA end fitting TRBJ2-7 better, the J assignment may be wrong. Per the germline V gene, CDR1 is DFQATT and CDR2 is SNEGSKA (reference sequence). The CDR3 loop spans 12 amino acids. The CDR3 DNA is TGCAGTGCTAGTTCGGCCACGCACGAGCAGTACTTC. It yields the protein CSASSATHEQYF.

By share of the sample, this clonotype is medium-sized (0.01 to 0.1%). This rearrangement joins TRBV7-2 to TRBJ2-1, with D hard to call. The ends were cut back, 8 bases at V and 7 bases at J, with 15 bases in the middle. CDR1 is SGHTA and CDR2 is FQGNSA in the germline V gene. The CDR3 length is 13 residues. The CDR3 bases are TGTGCCAGCCAAATGTCCCCGGTAAATGAGCAGTTCTTC. Translating it yields CASQMSPVNEQFF.

This sequence joins TRBV4-3 and TRBJ2-1; 7 bases are a match to TRBD1. V was clipped by 3 bases and J by 2 bases; unmatched bases: 4. Germline assignment: CDR1 LGHNA and CDR2 YSLEER. The CDR3 is 15 residues long. The CDR3 sequence: CASSQMGQPYNEQFF. In DNA form, the CDR3 reads TGCGCCAGCAGCCAGATGGGACAGCCCTACAATGAGCAGTTCTTC.

The chain joins TRBV25-1 to TRBJ2-3; 8 bases match TRBD2. Per germline, CDR1 MGHDK and CDR2 SYGVNS. J was trimmed by 2 bases and V by 5 bases; bases with no gene match: 15. This CDR3 has 18 amino acids. Here the CDR3 DNA reads TGTGCCAGCAGTACCCCGGGACTAGGAGGTCTAATCACAGATACGCAGTATTTT. Translated, it gives CASSTPGLGGLITDTQYF.